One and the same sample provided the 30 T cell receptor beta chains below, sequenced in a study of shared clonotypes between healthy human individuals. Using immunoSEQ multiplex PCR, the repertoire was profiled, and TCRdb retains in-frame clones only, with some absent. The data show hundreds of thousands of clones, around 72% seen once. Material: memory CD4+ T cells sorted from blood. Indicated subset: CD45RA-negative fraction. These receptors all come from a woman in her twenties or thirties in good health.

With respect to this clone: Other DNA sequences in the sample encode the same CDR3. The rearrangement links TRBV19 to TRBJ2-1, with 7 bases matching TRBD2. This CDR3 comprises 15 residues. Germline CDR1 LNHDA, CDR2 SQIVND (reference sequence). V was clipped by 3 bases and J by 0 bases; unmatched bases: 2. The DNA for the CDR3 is TGTGCCAGTAGTATGACGGGGGGCTCCTACAATGAGCAGTTCTTC. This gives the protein CASSMTGGSYNEQFF.

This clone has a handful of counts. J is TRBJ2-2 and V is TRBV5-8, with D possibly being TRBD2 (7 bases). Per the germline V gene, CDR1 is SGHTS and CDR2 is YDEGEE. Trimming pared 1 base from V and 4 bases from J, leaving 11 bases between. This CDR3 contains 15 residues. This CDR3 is CASSLNRGGTGELFF. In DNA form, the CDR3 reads TGTGCCAGCAGCTTGAATAGGGGGGGCACCGGGGAGCTGTTTTTT.

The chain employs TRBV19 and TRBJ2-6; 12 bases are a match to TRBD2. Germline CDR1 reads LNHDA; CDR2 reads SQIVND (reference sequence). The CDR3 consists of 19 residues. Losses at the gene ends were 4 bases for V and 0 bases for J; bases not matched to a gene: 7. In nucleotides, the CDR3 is TGTGCCAGTAGTACAATACTAGCGGGAGGCACCTCTGGGGCCAACGTCCTGACTTTC. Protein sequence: CASSTILAGGTSGANVLTF.

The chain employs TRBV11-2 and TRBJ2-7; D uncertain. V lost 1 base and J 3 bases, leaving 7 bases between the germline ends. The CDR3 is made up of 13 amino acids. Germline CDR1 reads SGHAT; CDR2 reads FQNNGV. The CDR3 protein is CASSLAQNYEQYF. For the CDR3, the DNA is TGTGCCAGCAGCTTAGCACAGAACTACGAGCAGTACTTC.

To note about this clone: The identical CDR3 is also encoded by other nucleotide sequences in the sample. CDR3 nucleotide sequence: TGTGCCAGCAGTGAAGTTGGCGATACGCAGTATTTT. It specifies CASSEVGDTQYF. This chain connects TRBV6-1 to TRBJ2-3, with D uncertain. Germline V lookup: CDR1 MNHNS, CDR2 SASEGT. V was cut by 1 base and J by 6 bases, with 5 bases left in between. This CDR3 has 12 amino acids.

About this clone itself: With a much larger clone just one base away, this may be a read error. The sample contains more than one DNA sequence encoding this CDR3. The CDR3 DNA reads as TGTGCCAGCAGTCGGGACTTCAGCTCCTACGAGCAGTACTTC. Protein sequence: CASSRDFSSYEQYF. The rearrangement uses TRBV6-5 and TRBJ2-7; D may be TRBD2 (6 bases). Germline CDR1 MNHEY, CDR2 SVGAGI. V dropped 5 bases and J dropped 0 bases, with 11 bases sitting between them. This CDR3 comprises 14 residues.

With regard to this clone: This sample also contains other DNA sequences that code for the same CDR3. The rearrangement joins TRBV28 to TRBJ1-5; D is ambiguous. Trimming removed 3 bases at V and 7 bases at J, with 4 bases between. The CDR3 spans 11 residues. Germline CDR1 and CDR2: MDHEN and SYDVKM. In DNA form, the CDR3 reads TGTGCCAGCAGTTTGGGACAGCCCCAGCATTTT. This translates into CASSLGQPQHF.

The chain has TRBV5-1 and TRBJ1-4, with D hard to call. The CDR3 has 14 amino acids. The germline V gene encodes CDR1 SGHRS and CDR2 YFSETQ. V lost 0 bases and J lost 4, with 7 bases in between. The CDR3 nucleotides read TGCGCCAGCAGCTTGGGGGAGTATAATGAAAAACTGTTTTTT. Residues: CASSLGEYNEKLFF.

CDR3 sequence reads: CASQRGRGSTEAFF. Here the CDR3 DNA reads TGTGCCAGCCAGCGGGGCAGGGGATCGACTGAAGCTTTCTTT. The V and J genes are TRBV13 and TRBJ1-1, with D perhaps matching TRBD1 (6 bases). Germline V gives CDR1 PRHDT, CDR2 FYEKMQ (reference sequence). Between the trimmed V and J ends, which lost 8 bases and 5 bases, there was a span of 18 bases. This CDR3 is built from 14 residues.

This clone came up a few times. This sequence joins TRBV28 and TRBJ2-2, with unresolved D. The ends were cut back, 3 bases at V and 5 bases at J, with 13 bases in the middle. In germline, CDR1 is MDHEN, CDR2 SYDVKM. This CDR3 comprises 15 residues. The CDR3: CASSLATLVTGELFF. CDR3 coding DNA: TGTGCCAGCAGTTTGGCCACGTTGGTGACCGGGGAGCTGTTTTTT.

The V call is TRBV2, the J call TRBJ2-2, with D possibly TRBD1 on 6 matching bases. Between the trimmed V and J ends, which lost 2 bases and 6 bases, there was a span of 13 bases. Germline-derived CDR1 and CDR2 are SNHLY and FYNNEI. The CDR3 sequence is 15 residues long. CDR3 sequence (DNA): TGTGCCAGCAGTGAAAGATCACAGGGTCCCGGGGAGCTGTTTTTT. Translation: CASSERSQGPGELFF.

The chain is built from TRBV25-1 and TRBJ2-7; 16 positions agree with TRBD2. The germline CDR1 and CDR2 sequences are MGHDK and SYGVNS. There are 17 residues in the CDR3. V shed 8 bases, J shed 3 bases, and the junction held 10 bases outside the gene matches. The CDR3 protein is CASGGLAGGPGRYEQYF. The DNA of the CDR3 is TGTGCCAGCGGGGGACTAGCGGGAGGGCCGGGTCGCTACGAGCAGTACTTC.

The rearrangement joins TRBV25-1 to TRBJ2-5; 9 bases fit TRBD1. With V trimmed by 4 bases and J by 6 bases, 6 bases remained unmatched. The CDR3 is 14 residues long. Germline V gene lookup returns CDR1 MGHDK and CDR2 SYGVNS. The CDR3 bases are TGTGCCAGCAGTGGGAGACAGGGGGGAAAGACCCAGTACTTC. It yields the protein CASSGRQGGKTQYF.

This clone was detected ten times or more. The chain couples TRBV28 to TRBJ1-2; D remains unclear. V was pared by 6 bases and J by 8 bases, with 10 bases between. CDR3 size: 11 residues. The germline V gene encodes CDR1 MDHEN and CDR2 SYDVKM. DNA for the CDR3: TGTGCCAGCAGCGCTTCGTGGGGCTACACCTTC. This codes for CASSASWGYTF.

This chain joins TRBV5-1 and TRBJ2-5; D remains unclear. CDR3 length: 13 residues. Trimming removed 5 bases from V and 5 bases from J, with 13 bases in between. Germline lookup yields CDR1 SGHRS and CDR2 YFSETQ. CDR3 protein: CASRKAQEETQYF. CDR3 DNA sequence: TGCGCCAGCAGAAAAGCTCAGGAGGAGACCCAGTACTTC.

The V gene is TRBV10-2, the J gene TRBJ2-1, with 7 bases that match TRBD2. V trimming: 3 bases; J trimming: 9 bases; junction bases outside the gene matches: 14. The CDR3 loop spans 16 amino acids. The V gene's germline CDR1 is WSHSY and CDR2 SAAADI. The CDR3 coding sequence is TGCGCCAGCAGTGAACCCTCTAGCGGACCCCAAGGTGAGCAGTTCTTC. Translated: CASSEPSSGPQGEQFF.

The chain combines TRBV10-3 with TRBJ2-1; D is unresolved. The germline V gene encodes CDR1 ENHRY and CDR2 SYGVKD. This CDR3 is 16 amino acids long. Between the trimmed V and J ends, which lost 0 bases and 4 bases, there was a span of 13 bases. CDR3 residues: CAISESLGAVYNEQFF. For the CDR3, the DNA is TGTGCCATCAGTGAGTCGTTAGGAGCAGTTTACAATGAGCAGTTCTTC.

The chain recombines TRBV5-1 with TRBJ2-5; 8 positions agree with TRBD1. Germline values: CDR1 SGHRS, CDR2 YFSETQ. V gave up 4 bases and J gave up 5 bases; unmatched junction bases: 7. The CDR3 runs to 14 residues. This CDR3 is CASSPGQGMETQYF. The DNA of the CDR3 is TGCGCCAGCAGCCCAGGACAGGGAATGGAGACCCAGTACTTC.

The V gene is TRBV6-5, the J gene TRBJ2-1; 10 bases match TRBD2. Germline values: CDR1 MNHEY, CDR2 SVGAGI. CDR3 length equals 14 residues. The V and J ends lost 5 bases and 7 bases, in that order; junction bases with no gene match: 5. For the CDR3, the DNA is TGTGCCAGCAGTGCTAGCGGGAGTAAAAATGAGCAGTTCTTC. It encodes CASSASGSKNEQFF.

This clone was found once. The CDR3 is CASTPAGQLAYEQYF. Written as DNA, the CDR3 is TGTGCCAGCACTCCGGCCGGACAGTTAGCCTACGAGCAGTACTTC. The V and J genes are TRBV28 and TRBJ2-7; TRBD1 might be the D (6 bases). The length of the CDR3 is 15 residues. The V end was cut by 7 bases, the J end by 2 bases, with 18 bases between. CDR1 is MDHEN, CDR2 SYDVKM, per germline.

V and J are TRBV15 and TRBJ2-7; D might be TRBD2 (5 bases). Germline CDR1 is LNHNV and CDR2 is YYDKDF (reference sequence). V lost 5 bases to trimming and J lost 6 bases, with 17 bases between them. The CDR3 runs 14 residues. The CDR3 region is CATSPAPSPGEQYF. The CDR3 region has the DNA TGTGCCACCAGCCCGGCCCCTAGCCCAGGCGAGCAGTACTTC.

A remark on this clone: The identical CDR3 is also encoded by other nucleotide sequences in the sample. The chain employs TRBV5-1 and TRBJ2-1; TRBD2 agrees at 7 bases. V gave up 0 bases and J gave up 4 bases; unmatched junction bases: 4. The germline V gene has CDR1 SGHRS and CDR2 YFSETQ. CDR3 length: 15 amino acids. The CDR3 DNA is TGCGCCAGCAGCTTGGATTCTAGCGGTTACAATGAGCAGTTCTTC. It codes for CASSLDSSGYNEQFF.

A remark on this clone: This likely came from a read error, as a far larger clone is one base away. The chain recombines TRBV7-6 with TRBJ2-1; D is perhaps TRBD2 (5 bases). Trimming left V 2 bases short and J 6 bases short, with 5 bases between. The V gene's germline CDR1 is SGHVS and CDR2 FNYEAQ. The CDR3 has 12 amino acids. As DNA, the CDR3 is TGTGCCAGCAGCTTAAGCGGCAATGAGCAGTTCTTC. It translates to CASSLSGNEQFF.

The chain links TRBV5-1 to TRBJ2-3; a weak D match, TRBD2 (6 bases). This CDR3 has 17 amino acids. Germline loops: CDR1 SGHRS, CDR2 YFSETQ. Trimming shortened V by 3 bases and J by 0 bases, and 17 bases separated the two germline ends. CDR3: CASSYPYARGSTDTQYF. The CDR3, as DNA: TGCGCCAGCAGCTACCCCTATGCGCGGGGCAGCACAGATACGCAGTATTTT.

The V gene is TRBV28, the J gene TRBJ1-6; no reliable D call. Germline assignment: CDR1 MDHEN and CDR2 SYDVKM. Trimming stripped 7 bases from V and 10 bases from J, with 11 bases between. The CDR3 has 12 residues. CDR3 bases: TGTGCCAGCACTCAAACCCCATCACCCCTCCACTTT. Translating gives CASTQTPSPLHF.

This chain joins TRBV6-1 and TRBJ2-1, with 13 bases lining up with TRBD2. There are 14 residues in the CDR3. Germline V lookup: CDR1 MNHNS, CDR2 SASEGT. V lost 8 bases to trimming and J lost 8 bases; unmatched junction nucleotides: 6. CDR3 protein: CASGTSGRADEQFF. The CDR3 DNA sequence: TGTGCCAGCGGAACTAGCGGGAGGGCCGATGAGCAGTTCTTC.

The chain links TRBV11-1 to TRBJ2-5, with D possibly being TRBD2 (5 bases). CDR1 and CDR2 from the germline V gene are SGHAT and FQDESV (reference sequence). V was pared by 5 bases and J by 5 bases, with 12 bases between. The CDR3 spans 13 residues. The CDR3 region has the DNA TGTGCCAGCAGCCTGCGGGTTTGGGAGACCCAGTACTTC. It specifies CASSLRVWETQYF.

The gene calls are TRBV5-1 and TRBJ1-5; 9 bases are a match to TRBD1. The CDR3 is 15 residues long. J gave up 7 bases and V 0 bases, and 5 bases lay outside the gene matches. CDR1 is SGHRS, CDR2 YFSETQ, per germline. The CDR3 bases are TGCGCCAGCAGCTTGGCCGCGGGACAGGGCCAGCCCCAGCATTTT. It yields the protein CASSLAAGQGQPQHF.

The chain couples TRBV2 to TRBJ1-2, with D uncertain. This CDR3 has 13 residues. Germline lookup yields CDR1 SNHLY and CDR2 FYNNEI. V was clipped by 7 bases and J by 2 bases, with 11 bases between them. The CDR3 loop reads CASKRVENYGYTF. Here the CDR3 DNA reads TGTGCCAGCAAAAGGGTCGAAAACTATGGCTACACCTTC.

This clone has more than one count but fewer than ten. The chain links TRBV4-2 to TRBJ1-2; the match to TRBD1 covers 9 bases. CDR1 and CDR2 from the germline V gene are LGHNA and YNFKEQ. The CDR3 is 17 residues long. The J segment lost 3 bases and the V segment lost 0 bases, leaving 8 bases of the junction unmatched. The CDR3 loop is CASSQEVDDRGYYGYTF. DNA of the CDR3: TGTGCCAGCAGCCAAGAGGTTGATGACAGGGGGTACTATGGCTACACCTTC.